This TCR beta chain appears in the sequencing data of a study of patients and donors after allogeneic stem cell transplantation. TCRdb reprocessed the RT-PCR reads via MiXCR and lists one record per CDR3 protein. The sample lists almost 90,000 distinct CDR3 sequences; roughly 5.2% were seen once. This clonotype was detected ten times or more. V gave up 0 bases and J gave up 6 bases, with 13 bases separating them. CDR1 is DFQATT and CDR2 is SNEGSKA in the germline V gene (reference sequence). The CDR3 contains 14 residues. This sequence joins TRBV20-1 and TRBJ2-3; D not resolved. The sequence came from a human donor who was either an allogeneic HSCT recipient or a stem cell or donor lymphocyte infusion donor (not recorded which). It is not recorded whose cells these are; they may come from a transplant donor. The sample consisted of blood, either unsorted or a sorted T cell fraction (not recorded which). The CDR3 DNA sequence: TGCAGTGCTAGAGATAGGATAGGCTCTGATACGCAGTATTTT. It is translated as CSARDRIGSDTQYF.